The source of this TCR beta chain is a study of cytomegalovirus exposure and HLA in healthy donors. CDR3 length equals 18 residues. V lost 2 bases and J lost 2; bases outside the gene matches: 12. Both 60 Vbeta primers and 13 Jbeta primers went into the PCR. Repertoires were generated with immunoSEQ multiplex PCR, while TCRdb's copy carries only in-frame clones and drops some. The top ten hold over 2% of the sample, which has under 200,000 clones, about 85% seen once. Sequencing was done on a sample of PBMCs. The TCR comes from a man under 40 in good health and CMV-seropositive. V usage is TRBV23-1 and J usage is TRBJ2-3; 8 nucleotides line up with TRBD1. TRBV23-1 is given ORF status, its function remaining uncertain. The CDR3 spells CASSQIAGQDRDTDTQYF. For the CDR3, the DNA is TGCGCCAGCAGTCAAATCGCCGGCCAGGACAGGGACACAGATACGCAGTATTTT.